The rows below give T cell receptor beta chains drawn from one sample of a study of T cells in Graves' hyperthyroidism and ophthalmopathy. TCRdb re-analysed the multiplex PCR reads in MiXCR, keeping a single row per CDR3 protein. This sample has about 600,000 distinct CDR3 sequences, with more than 14% found just once. Sequencing was done on a sample of blood. Source of these receptors: a woman in her 50s with Graves' ophthalmopathy. Each CDR3 is given with its conserved first and last residue.

j_call: TRBJ1-5
v_call: TRBV6-2/TRBV6-3
cdr3_aa: CASSPGPSRGTQPQHF

j_call: TRBJ1-1
v_call: TRBV4-1
cdr3_aa: CASSRRGQGNTEAFF

j_call: TRBJ2-7
v_call: TRBV28
cdr3_aa: CASSALYEQYF

j_call: TRBJ2-7
v_call: TRBV6-2/TRBV6-3
cdr3_aa: CASSYGGAPNEQHF

j_call: TRBJ1-4
v_call: TRBV7-9
cdr3_aa: CASSPFTGVDEKLFF

j_call: TRBJ2-5
v_call: TRBV28
cdr3_aa: CASSLIAGKGTQYF

j_call: TRBJ2-1
v_call: TRBV30
cdr3_aa: CACLHGNYNEQFF

j_call: TRBJ2-3
v_call: TRBV6-2/TRBV6-3
cdr3_aa: CASSYPAGTPEYTQYF

j_call: TRBJ1-6
v_call: TRBV11-2
cdr3_aa: CASSLGLGVQSPLHF

j_call: TRBJ2-1
v_call: TRBV28
cdr3_aa: CASSPAVGTGRNEQFF

j_call: TRBJ2-7
v_call: TRBV19
cdr3_aa: CARNTSGDSYEQYF

j_call: TRBJ1-2
v_call: TRBV28
cdr3_aa: CASTSGQIYGYTF

j_call: TRBJ1-3
v_call: TRBV7-2
cdr3_aa: CASSSGTGNTIYF

j_call: TRBJ2-2
v_call: TRBV19
cdr3_aa: CASSARTGLGELFF

j_call: TRBJ2-6
v_call: TRBV7-3
cdr3_aa: CASSLRPLHVLTF

j_call: TRBJ1-2
v_call: TRBV6-2/TRBV6-3
cdr3_aa: CASSPPGTGYGYTF

j_call: TRBJ1-5
v_call: TRBV2
cdr3_aa: CASRERARPQHF

j_call: TRBJ2-3
v_call: TRBV5-1
cdr3_aa: CASSWGLAGGHGTQYF

j_call: TRBJ1-6
v_call: TRBV7-2
cdr3_aa: CASSLDSQFSYNSPLHF

j_call: TRBJ2-6
v_call: TRBV5-1
cdr3_aa: CATGTGLGGANVLTF

j_call: TRBJ1-1
v_call: TRBV19
cdr3_aa: CASSIRWGEAFF

j_call: TRBJ2-7
v_call: TRBV20-1
cdr3_aa: CSARVRLARLEQYF

j_call: TRBJ2-5
v_call: TRBV3-1
cdr3_aa: CASSRGLRETQYF

j_call: TRBJ2-7
v_call: TRBV14
cdr3_aa: CASSQVGTRFVEQYF

j_call: TRBJ1-1
v_call: TRBV6-2/TRBV6-3
cdr3_aa: CASSNPWGGTEAFF

j_call: TRBJ2-7
v_call: TRBV19
cdr3_aa: CASSITSTSYEQYF

j_call: TRBJ2-1
v_call: TRBV6-1
cdr3_aa: CASIPARAGMGNEQFF

j_call: TRBJ2-7
v_call: TRBV18
cdr3_aa: CASSNVVRTYEQYF

j_call: TRBJ2-3
v_call: TRBV6-5
cdr3_aa: CASSYSTTDTQYF